The clone carrying this TCR beta chain is a singleton in its sample. These data belong to a study of shared clonotypes between healthy human individuals. Several immunoSEQ plates held equal portions of the genomic DNA taken from each subset. The data were produced by immunoSEQ multiplex PCR, yet TCRdb's version contains in-frame clones alone and is incomplete. Here the sample spans about 2.1 million clones, approximately 94% being singletons. Naive-designated CD8 cells lacked CD45RO, were positively enriched for CCR7, and omitted terminally differentiated effector memory CD45RA+ cells. The receptor comes from a man aged 18 to 29 in good health. Some clones in this sample may be carry-over from other donors' samples. Material: naive CD8+ T cells from PBMCs.

CDR3 coding DNA: TGTGCCAGCAGTTACTCTCGGGCCCCCGGGGAGCTGTTTTTT. Encoded protein: CASSYSRAPGELFF. The chain employs TRBV6-5 and TRBJ2-2; D gene uncertain. This CDR3 contains 14 residues. Looked up from germline, CDR1 is MNHEY and CDR2 is SVGAGI. V was cut by 0 bases and J by 6 bases, with 8 bases left in between.